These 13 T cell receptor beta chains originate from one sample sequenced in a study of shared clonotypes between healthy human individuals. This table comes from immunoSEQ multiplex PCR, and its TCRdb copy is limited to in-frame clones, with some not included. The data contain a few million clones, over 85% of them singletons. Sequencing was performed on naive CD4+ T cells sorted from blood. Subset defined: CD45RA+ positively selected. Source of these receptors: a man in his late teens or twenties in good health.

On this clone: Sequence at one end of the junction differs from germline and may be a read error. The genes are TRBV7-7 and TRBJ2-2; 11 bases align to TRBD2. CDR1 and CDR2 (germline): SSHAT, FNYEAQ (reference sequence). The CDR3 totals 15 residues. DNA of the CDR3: TGTGCTAGCAGCCCTTGGACTAGCGGGACCGGGGAGCTGTTTTTT. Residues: CASSPWTSGTGELFF.

The CDR3 bases are TGTGCCAGCAGCTTAGGACAGGGTTGGACTGGAAACACCATATATTTT. Translated, it gives CASSLGQGWTGNTIYF. V gene TRBV7-9 combines with J gene TRBJ1-3, with 7 bases aligning to TRBD1. Per germline, CDR1 SEHNR and CDR2 FQNEAQ (reference sequence). With V trimmed by 1 base and J by 2 bases, 5 bases remained unmatched. The CDR3 is 16 amino acids.

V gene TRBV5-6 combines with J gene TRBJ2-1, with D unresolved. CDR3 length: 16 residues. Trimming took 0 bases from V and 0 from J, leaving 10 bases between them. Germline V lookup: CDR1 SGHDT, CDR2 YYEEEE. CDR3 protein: CASSLVVTSSYNEQFF. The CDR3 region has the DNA TGTGCCAGCAGCTTGGTTGTCACGAGCTCCTACAATGAGCAGTTCTTC.

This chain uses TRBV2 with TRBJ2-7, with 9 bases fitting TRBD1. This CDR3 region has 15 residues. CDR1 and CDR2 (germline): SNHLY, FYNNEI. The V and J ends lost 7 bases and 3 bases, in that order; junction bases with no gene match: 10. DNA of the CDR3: TGTGCCAGCAACAAGGACAGGGGCGGAAGCTACGAGCAGTACTTC. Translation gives CASNKDRGGSYEQYF. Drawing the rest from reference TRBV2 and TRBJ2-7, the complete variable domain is EPEVTQTPSHQVTQMGQEVILRCVPISNHLYFYWYRQILGQKVEFLVSFYNNEISEKSEIFDDQFSVERPDGSNFTLKIRSTKLEDSAMYFCASNKDRGGSYEQYFGPGTRLTVT.

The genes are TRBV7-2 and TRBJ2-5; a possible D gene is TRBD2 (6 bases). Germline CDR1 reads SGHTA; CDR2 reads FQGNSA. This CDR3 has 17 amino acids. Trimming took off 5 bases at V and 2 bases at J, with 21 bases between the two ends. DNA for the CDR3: TGTGCCAGCAGCCCCGATCGGGGCGGCGGGGAACAAGAGACCCAGTACTTC. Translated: CASSPDRGGGEQETQYF.

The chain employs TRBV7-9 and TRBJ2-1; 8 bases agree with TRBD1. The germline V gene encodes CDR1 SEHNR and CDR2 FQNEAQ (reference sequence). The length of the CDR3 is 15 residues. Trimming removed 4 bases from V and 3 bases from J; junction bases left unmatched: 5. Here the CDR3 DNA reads TGTGCCAGCAGCTCCCCGGGACAGGTCTACAATGAGCAGTTCTTC. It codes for CASSSPGQVYNEQFF.

CDR3 in DNA: TGTGCCAGTAACCGGGGCTCCTTGGGATCGCCCCTCCACTTT. Residues: CASNRGSLGSPLHF. The rearrangement joins TRBV19 to TRBJ1-6, with D possibly TRBD1 on 5 matching bases. Trimming cost V 7 bases and J 13 bases, with 20 bases left between them. The germline V gene has CDR1 LNHDA and CDR2 SQIVND (reference sequence). The CDR3 sequence is 14 residues long.

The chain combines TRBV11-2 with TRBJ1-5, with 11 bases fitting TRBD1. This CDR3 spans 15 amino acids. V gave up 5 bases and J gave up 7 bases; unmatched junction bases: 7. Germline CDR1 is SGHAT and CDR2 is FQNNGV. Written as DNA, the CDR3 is TGTGCCAGCAGCGCAGGACAGGGGGCTGGGCAGCCCCAGCATTTT. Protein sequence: CASSAGQGAGQPQHF.

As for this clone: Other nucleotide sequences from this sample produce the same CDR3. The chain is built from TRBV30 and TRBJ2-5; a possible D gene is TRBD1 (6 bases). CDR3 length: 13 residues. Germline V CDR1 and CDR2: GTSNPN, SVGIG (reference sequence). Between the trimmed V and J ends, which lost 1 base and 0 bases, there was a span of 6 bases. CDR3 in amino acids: CAWSGGHQETQYF. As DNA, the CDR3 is TGTGCCTGGAGTGGGGGGCACCAAGAGACCCAGTACTTC.

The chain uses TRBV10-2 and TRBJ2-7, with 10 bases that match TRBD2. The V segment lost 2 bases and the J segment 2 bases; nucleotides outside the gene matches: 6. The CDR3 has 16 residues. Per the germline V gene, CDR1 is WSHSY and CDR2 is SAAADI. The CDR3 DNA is TGCGCCAGCAGTGAGATTGGTGGACTAGCGGCCTACGAGCAGTACTTC. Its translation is CASSEIGGLAAYEQYF.

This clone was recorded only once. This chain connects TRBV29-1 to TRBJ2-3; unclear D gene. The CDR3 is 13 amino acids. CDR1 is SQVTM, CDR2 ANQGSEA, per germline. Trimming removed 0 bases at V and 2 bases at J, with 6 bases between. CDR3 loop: CSVEDRNTDTQYF. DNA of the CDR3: TGCAGCGTTGAAGACCGTAACACAGATACGCAGTATTTT.

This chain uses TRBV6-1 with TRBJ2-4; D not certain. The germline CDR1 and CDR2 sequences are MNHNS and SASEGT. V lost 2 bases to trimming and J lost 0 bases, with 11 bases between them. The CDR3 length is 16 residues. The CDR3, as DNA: TGTGCCAGCAGTGAAAGTCTCAATCTAGCCAAAAACATTCAGTACTTC. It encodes CASSESLNLAKNIQYF.

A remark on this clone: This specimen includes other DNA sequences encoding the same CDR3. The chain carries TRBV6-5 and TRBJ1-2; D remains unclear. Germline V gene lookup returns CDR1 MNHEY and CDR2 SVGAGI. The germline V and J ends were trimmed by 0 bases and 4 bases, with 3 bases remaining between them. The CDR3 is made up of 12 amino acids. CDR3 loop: CASSYSGYGYTF. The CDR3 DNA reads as TGTGCCAGCAGTTACTCGGGCTATGGCTACACCTTC.